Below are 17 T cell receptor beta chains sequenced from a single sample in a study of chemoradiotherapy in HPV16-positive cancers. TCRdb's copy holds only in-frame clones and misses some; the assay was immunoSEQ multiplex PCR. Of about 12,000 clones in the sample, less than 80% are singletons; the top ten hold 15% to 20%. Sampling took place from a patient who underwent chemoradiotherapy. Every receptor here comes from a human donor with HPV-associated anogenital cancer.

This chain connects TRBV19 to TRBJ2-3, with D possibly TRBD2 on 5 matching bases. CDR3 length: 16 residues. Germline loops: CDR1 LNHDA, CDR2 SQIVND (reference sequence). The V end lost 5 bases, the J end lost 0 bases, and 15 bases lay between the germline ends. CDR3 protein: CASSDRGSSSTDTQYF. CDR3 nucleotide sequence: TGTGCCAGTAGTGATCGTGGGAGTTCTAGCACAGATACGCAGTATTTT.

CDR3 DNA sequence: TGTGCCAGCAGCCAGTTCATTAGTACCCCTGAAGCTTTCTTT. It translates to CASSQFISTPEAFF. The chain uses TRBV11-2 and TRBJ1-1, with unresolved D. V lost 5 bases, J lost 6 bases, and 16 bases lay in between. The CDR3 runs to 14 residues. The germline gives CDR1 SGHAT, CDR2 FQNNGV.

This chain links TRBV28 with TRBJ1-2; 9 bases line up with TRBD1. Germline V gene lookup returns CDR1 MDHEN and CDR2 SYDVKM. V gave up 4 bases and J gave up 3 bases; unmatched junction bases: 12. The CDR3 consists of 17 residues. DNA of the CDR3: TGTGCCAGCAGTTCCCCCGGACAGGGGCTCTCCCACTATGGCTACACCTTC. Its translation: CASSSPGQGLSHYGYTF.

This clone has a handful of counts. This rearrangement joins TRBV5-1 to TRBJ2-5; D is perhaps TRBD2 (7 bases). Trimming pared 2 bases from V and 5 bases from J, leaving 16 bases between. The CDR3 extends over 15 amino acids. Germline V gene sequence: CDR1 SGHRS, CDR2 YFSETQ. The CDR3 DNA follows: TGCGCCAGCAGCTTTCGGGGGGCACGAGGGGAGACCCAGTACTTC. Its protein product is CASSFRGARGETQYF.

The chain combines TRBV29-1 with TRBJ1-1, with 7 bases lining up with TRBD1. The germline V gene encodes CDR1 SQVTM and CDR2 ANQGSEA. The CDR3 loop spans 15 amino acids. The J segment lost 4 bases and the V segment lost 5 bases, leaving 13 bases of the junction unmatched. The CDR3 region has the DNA TGCAGCGTTTCATACCGAGGGACAGTAAGCACTGAAGCTTTCTTT. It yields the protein CSVSYRGTVSTEAFF.

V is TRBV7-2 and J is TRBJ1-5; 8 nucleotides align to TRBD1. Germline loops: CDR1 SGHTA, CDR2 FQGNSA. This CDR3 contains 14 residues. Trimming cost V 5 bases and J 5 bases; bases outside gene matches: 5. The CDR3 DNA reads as TGTGCCAGCAGCGGCCTACAGGGGGATCAGCCCCAGCATTTT. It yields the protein CASSGLQGDQPQHF.

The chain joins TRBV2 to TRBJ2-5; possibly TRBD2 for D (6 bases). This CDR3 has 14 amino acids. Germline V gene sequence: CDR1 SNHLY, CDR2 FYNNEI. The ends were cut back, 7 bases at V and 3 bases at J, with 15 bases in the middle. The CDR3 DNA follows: TGTGCCAGCAAACGCGGGGCCGGCAAAGAGACCCAGTACTTC. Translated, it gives CASKRGAGKETQYF.

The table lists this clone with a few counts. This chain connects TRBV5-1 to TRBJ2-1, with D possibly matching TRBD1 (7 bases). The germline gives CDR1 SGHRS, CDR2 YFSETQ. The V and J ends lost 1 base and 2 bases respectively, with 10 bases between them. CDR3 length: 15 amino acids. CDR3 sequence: CASSLFRGAYNEQFF. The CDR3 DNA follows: TGCGCCAGCAGCTTGTTCAGGGGGGCCTACAATGAGCAGTTCTTC.

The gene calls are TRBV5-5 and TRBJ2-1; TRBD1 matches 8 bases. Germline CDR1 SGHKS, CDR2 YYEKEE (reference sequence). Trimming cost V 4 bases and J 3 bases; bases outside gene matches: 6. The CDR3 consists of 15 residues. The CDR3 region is CASSLQGGLYNEQFF. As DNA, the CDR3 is TGTGCCAGCAGCCTACAGGGGGGCCTCTACAATGAGCAGTTCTTC.

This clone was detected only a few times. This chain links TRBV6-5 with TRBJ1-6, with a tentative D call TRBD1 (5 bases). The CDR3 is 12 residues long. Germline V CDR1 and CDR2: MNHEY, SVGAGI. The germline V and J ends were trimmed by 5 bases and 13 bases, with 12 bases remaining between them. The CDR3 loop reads CASSTGRGPLHF. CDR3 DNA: TGTGCCAGCAGTACGGGACGGGGGCCCCTCCACTTT.

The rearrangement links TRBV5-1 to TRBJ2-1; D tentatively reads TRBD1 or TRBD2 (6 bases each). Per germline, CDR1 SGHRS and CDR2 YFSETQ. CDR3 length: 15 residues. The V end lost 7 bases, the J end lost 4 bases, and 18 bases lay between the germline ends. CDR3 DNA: TGCGCCAGCCGTCCCTTAGGAGGGGGTTACAATGAGCAGTTCTTC. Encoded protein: CASRPLGGGYNEQFF.

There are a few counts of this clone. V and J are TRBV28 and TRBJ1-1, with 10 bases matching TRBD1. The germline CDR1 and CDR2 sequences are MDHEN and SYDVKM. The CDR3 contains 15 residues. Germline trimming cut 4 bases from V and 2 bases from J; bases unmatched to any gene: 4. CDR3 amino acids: CASSSGTGVNTEAFF. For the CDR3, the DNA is TGTGCCAGCAGTTCCGGGACAGGGGTAAACACTGAAGCTTTCTTT.

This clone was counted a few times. The CDR3 DNA reads TGTGCCAGCAGCGTCAGCCAGGGACAGGGGGACTATGGCTACACCTTC. It is translated as CASSVSQGQGDYGYTF. The chain has TRBV27 and TRBJ1-2, with 11 bases fitting TRBD1. V gave up 6 bases and J gave up 3 bases; unmatched junction bases: 9. Germline CDR1 reads MNHEY; CDR2 reads SMNVEV (reference sequence). The CDR3 consists of 16 residues.

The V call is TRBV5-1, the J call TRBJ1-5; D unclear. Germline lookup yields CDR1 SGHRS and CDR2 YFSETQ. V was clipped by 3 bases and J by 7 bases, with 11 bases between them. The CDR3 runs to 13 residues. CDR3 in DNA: TGCGCCAGCAGCTCGACCCCCGACCAGCCCCAGCATTTT. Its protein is CASSSTPDQPQHF. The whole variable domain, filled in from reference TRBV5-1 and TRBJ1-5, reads KAGVTQTPRYLIKTRGQQVTLSCSPISGHRSVSWYQQTPGQGLQFLFEYFSETQRNKGNFPGRFSGRQFSNSRSEMNVSTLELGDSALYLCASSSTPDQPQHFGDGTRLSIL.

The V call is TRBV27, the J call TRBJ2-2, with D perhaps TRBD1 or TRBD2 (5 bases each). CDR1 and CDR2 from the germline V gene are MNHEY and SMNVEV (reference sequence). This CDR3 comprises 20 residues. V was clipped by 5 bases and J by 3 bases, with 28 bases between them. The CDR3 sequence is CASSPLSGPLRMMDTGELFF. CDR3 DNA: TGTGCCAGCAGTCCGCTCTCGGGACCACTTCGGATGATGGACACCGGGGAGCTGTTTTTT.

Here the CDR3 reads CSVEGTGHYGYTF. CDR3 nucleotides: TGCAGCGTTGAAGGTACAGGGCACTATGGCTACACCTTC. The chain recombines TRBV29-1 with TRBJ1-2, with D possibly being TRBD1 (6 bases). The CDR3 has 13 residues. V lost 1 base, J lost 3 bases, and 9 bases lay in between. Germline V lookup: CDR1 SQVTM, CDR2 ANQGSEA.

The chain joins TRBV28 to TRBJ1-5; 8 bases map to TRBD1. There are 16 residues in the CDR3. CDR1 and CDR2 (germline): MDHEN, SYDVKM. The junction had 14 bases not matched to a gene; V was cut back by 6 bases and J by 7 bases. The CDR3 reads CASSPPQGAMRQPQHF. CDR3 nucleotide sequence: TGTGCCAGCAGCCCCCCTCAGGGGGCCATGCGGCAGCCCCAGCATTTT.